The 19 T cell receptor beta chains below come from one sample, sequenced in a study of B cell selection in AIRE deficiency. Sorting defined conventional CD4 T cells as CD4+CD127+. The repertoire was sequenced with immunoSEQ multiplex PCR; TCRdb's copy has only in-frame clones and lacks some. The sample carries around 23,000 clones, around 95% recorded once. The material sequenced was CD4+CD127+ conventional T cells sorted from PBMCs. The receptors come from a human donor in good health.

The V gene is TRBV6-1, the J gene TRBJ1-2; D not certain. The germline gives CDR1 MNHNS, CDR2 SASEGT. The CDR3 spans 13 residues. V lost 11 bases and J lost 0, with 13 bases in between. CDR3 in DNA: TGTGCCCTTTCCGGGGTACCTAACTATGGCTACACCTTC. Protein product: CALSGVPNYGYTF.

The gene calls are TRBV7-2 and TRBJ2-5, with D hard to call. CDR3 size: 16 residues. The germline gives CDR1 SGHTA, CDR2 FQGNSA. V was trimmed by 0 bases and J by 5 bases, leaving 16 bases between them. CDR3 coding DNA: TGTGCCAGCAGCTTAGCGTTCGGACCCAACACGGAGACCCAGTACTTC. Amino acids: CASSLAFGPNTETQYF. The complete variable domain, with remaining parts taken from reference TRBV7-2 and TRBJ2-5, reads GAGVSQSPSNKVTEKGKDVELRCDPISGHTALYWYRQSLGQGLEFLIYFQGNSAPDKSGLPSDRFSAERTGGSVSTLTIQRTQQEDSAVYLCASSLAFGPNTETQYFGPGTRLLVL.

V gene TRBV19 combines with J gene TRBJ2-3; maybe TRBD2 (5 bases). Germline V CDR1 and CDR2: LNHDA, SQIVND (reference sequence). V lost 3 bases, J lost 1 base, and 8 bases lay in between. The length of the CDR3 is 14 residues. In DNA, the CDR3 is TGTGCCAGTAGTATCTGGCGGGGCACAGATACGCAGTATTTT. It yields the protein CASSIWRGTDTQYF.

This chain links TRBV4-2 with TRBJ1-4; 7 bases line up with TRBD1. CDR1 LGHNA and CDR2 YNFKEQ come from the germline V gene. CDR3 length equals 16 residues. J lost 12 bases, V lost 0 bases, and 13 bases had no gene match. CDR3 residues: CASSQEWGQPGQELFF. In DNA, the CDR3 is TGTGCCAGCAGCCAAGAATGGGGACAGCCAGGCCAAGAACTGTTTTTT.

The chain uses TRBV18 and TRBJ1-1; no clear D gene. Germline V gene sequence: CDR1 KGHSH, CDR2 LQKENI. V gave up 4 bases and J gave up 0 bases, with 9 bases separating them. The CDR3 runs 14 residues. The CDR3 spells CASSLAKMNTEAFF. CDR3 DNA: TGTGCCAGCTCACTGGCTAAAATGAACACTGAAGCTTTCTTT.

The V and J genes are TRBV19 and TRBJ1-2; 8 nucleotides line up with TRBD1. The germline V gene encodes CDR1 LNHDA and CDR2 SQIVND (reference sequence). V lost 5 bases, J lost 4 bases, and 9 bases stayed unmatched. The CDR3 length is 15 residues. CDR3 residues: CASSDWTGNSYGYTF. The CDR3, as DNA: TGTGCCAGTAGTGATTGGACAGGGAATAGCTATGGCTACACCTTC.

V and J are TRBV18 and TRBJ2-3, with 10 nucleotides matching TRBD2. The germline V gene encodes CDR1 KGHSH and CDR2 LQKENI. The CDR3 is 15 amino acids. J was trimmed by 4 bases and V by 4 bases; bases with no gene match: 5. The CDR3 DNA sequence: TGTGCCAGCTCACTACTAGCGGGGTTCGCAGATACGCAGTATTTT. Residues: CASSLLAGFADTQYF.

A single count supports this clone. The chain has TRBV19 and TRBJ1-1; maybe TRBD1 (5 bases). Deletions cut 4 bases from V and 0 bases from J, with 15 bases between. Germline V gene sequence: CDR1 LNHDA, CDR2 SQIVND (reference sequence). This CDR3 is built from 16 residues. CDR3 in amino acids: CASSKRGRGVNTEAFF. The DNA of the CDR3 is TGTGCCAGTAGTAAGAGGGGAAGAGGGGTGAACACTGAAGCTTTCTTT.

The chain carries TRBV5-1 and TRBJ2-5, with D uncertain. V was trimmed by 3 bases and J by 5 bases, leaving 14 bases between them. The length of the CDR3 is 14 residues. The germline gives CDR1 SGHRS, CDR2 YFSETQ. The CDR3 sequence is CASSSDPSTETQYF. CDR3 bases: TGCGCCAGCAGCTCGGACCCAAGCACGGAGACCCAGTACTTC.

The chain combines TRBV25-1 with TRBJ2-3; 11 nucleotides agree with TRBD2. The trim removed 7 bases at V and 4 bases at J, leaving 7 bases unmatched. Looked up from germline, CDR1 is MGHDK and CDR2 is SYGVNS. The CDR3 is 15 residues long. The CDR3 nucleotides are TGTGCCAGCACTACGACTAGCGGGGCACCAGATACGCAGTATTTT. Its translation: CASTTTSGAPDTQYF.

A remark on this clone: At one of its ends the junction is not consistent with the germline gene, which may arise from a read error. The chain couples TRBV7-7 to TRBJ2-5, with 8 bases lining up with TRBD2. Germline V gene data show CDR1 as SSHAT and CDR2 as FNYEAQ (reference sequence). This CDR3 is built from 15 residues. The CDR3 protein is CASSSSTSGQETQYF. In DNA form, the CDR3 reads TGTGCTAGCAGCTCATCAACTAGCGGTCAAGAGACCCAGTACTTC. Full variable domain (missing parts from reference TRBV7-7 and TRBJ2-5): GAGVSQSPRYKVTKRGQDVTLRCDPISSHATLYWYQQALGQGPEFLTYFNYEAQPDKSGLPSDRFSAERPEGSISTLTIQRTEQRDSAMYRCASSSSTSGQETQYFGPGTRLLVL.

The chain couples TRBV5-6 to TRBJ2-5; D remains unclear. Trimming took off 3 bases at V and 2 bases at J, with 8 bases between the two ends. From germline, CDR1 is SGHDT and CDR2 YYEEEE. The CDR3 has 13 residues. The CDR3 sequence is CASSSQLQETQYF. The CDR3, as DNA: TGTGCCAGCAGCTCTCAGCTACAAGAGACCCAGTACTTC.

The rearrangement uses TRBV5-4 and TRBJ2-7, with D possibly TRBD2 on 7 matching bases. Germline CDR1 SGHNT, CDR2 YYREEE (reference sequence). This CDR3 is 15 amino acids long. V gave up 4 bases and J gave up 2 bases, with 16 bases separating them. The CDR3 sequence is CASSRVRGAPYEQYF. The CDR3, as DNA: TGTGCCAGCAGCCGGGTTCGGGGGGCCCCCTACGAGCAGTACTTC.

V is TRBV7-9 and J is TRBJ1-1, with D perhaps TRBD1 (5 bases). CDR1 SEHNR and CDR2 FQNEAQ come from the germline V gene (reference sequence). The CDR3 has 15 amino acids. Trimming removed 1 base from V and 1 base from J, with 10 bases in between. The CDR3: CASSLGSGSNTEAFF. DNA for the CDR3: TGTGCCAGCAGCTTAGGGTCAGGGTCGAACACTGAAGCTTTCTTT. Full variable domain (outside the CDR3, taken from reference TRBV7-9 and TRBJ1-1): DTGVSQNPRHKITKRGQNVTFRCDPISEHNRLYWYRQTLGQGPEFLTYFQNEAQLEKSRLLSDRFSAERPKGSFSTLEIQRTEQGDSAMYLCASSLGSGSNTEAFFGQGTRLTVV.

The rearrangement joins TRBV27 to TRBJ2-2, with D perhaps matching TRBD1 (6 bases). The V end lost 5 bases, the J end lost 5 bases, and 9 bases lay between the germline ends. The CDR3 runs to 13 residues. Per the germline V gene, CDR1 is MNHEY and CDR2 is SMNVEV (reference sequence). DNA of the CDR3: TGTGCCAGCAGTCCCCAGGGGACCGGGGAGCTGTTTTTT. Its translation is CASSPQGTGELFF.

This clone was recorded only once. This chain joins TRBV29-1 and TRBJ1-5, with D perhaps TRBD1 (5 bases). Per the germline V gene, CDR1 is SQVTM and CDR2 is ANQGSEA. This CDR3 comprises 13 residues. V was pared by 2 bases and J by 2 bases, with 7 bases between. The CDR3 protein is CSVEQGGNQPQHF. The CDR3 DNA reads TGCAGCGTTGAACAGGGCGGCAATCAGCCCCAGCATTTT. The entire variable domain, with the rest obtained from reference TRBV29-1 and TRBJ1-5, is as follows: SAVISQKPSRDICQRGTSLTIQCQVDSQVTMMFWYRQQPGQSLTLIATANQGSEATYESGFVIDKFPISRPNLTFSTLTVSNMSPEDSSIYLCSVEQGGNQPQHFGDGTRLSIL.

The J gene is TRBJ2-3, the V gene TRBV5-1, with D unresolved. Germline loops: CDR1 SGHRS, CDR2 YFSETQ. CDR3 size: 13 residues. V dropped 5 bases and J dropped 4 bases, with 11 bases sitting between them. CDR3 residues: CASRTARADTQYF. The CDR3 coding sequence is TGCGCCAGCAGAACGGCTCGGGCAGATACGCAGTATTTT.

This chain uses TRBV5-6 with TRBJ2-5, with D unresolved. The germline V and J ends were trimmed by 0 bases and 2 bases, with 8 bases remaining between them. The CDR3 extends over 14 amino acids. Germline lookup yields CDR1 SGHDT and CDR2 YYEEEE. CDR3 residues: CASSLGVRQETQYF. The CDR3 DNA reads TGTGCCAGCAGCTTGGGGGTCAGGCAAGAGACCCAGTACTTC.

The chain is built from TRBV15 and TRBJ2-1; D gene ambiguous. This CDR3 region has 13 residues. The germline V and J ends were trimmed by 0 bases and 6 bases, with 6 bases remaining between them. The V gene's germline CDR1 is LNHNV and CDR2 YYDKDF (reference sequence). For the CDR3, the DNA is TGTGCCACCAGCAGAGATAGGAGCAATGAGCAGTTCTTC. This encodes CATSRDRSNEQFF.